A selection of T cell receptor beta chains follows, all from one sample in a study of T cell responses to AZD1222 COVID-19 vaccine. The protocol was immunoSEQ multiplex PCR, while the TCRdb copy is restricted to in-frame clones and leaves out a portion. In the table there are about 150,000 clones, 75% to 95% of which are singletons. The sample consisted of peripheral blood, taken on day 0 of MenACWY control vaccination. Receptors originate from an adult in good health. CDR3s include the opening cysteine and the closing phenylalanine or tryptophan. Fields, in order: clone size, D gene, J gene, V gene, CDR3 DNA, CDR3 protein. A D gene is named only where the DNA matches it firmly. Rows may omit the clone size; those that give it use once, few, many or a size class.

clone_size: -
d_call: -
j_call: TRBJ2-7
v_call: TRBV5-1
cdr3_nt: TGCGCCAGCAGCTTGGTAGTGACTAGCTACGAGCAGTACTTC
cdr3_aa: CASSLVVTSYEQYF

clone_size: -
d_call: TRBD1
j_call: TRBJ1-6
v_call: TRBV5-1
cdr3_nt: TGCGCCAGCAGCTTGGGAACAGGGGCCCCTTCACCCCTCCACTTT
cdr3_aa: CASSLGTGAPSPLHF

clone_size: -
d_call: TRBD1
j_call: TRBJ1-2
v_call: TRBV19
cdr3_nt: TGTGCCAGTAGGGACGGACAGGGTCTTTTCGGCTACACCTTC
cdr3_aa: CASRDGQGLFGYTF

clone_size: -
d_call: -
j_call: TRBJ1-1
v_call: TRBV19
cdr3_nt: TGTGCCAGTAGTATAGATCAGGCTGAAGCTTTCTTT
cdr3_aa: CASSIDQAEAFF

clone_size: -
d_call: TRBD1
j_call: TRBJ1-5
v_call: TRBV7-8
cdr3_nt: TGTGCCAGCAGCCCGCTCGCCACAGGGGGCTCAGGGCAGCCCCAGCATTTT
cdr3_aa: CASSPLATGGSGQPQHF

clone_size: -
d_call: -
j_call: TRBJ2-2
v_call: TRBV19
cdr3_nt: TGTGCCAGTAGTGCCGGGACCCCCTCCGGGGAGCTGTTTTTT
cdr3_aa: CASSAGTPSGELFF

clone_size: -
d_call: -
j_call: TRBJ1-1
v_call: TRBV24-1
cdr3_nt: TGTGCCACCAGTGATTTTGGGACCCGAGGGGCTTTCTTT
cdr3_aa: CATSDFGTRGAFF

clone_size: once
d_call: TRBD1
j_call: TRBJ1-2
v_call: TRBV7-8
cdr3_nt: TGTGCCAGCAGCTTAGGCTACAGGGGGCAAGGGAACTATGGCTACACCTTC
cdr3_aa: CASSLGYRGQGNYGYTF

clone_size: -
d_call: -
j_call: TRBJ1-2
v_call: TRBV19
cdr3_nt: TGTGCCAGTAGTATAAGACCTGGGGATGGCTATGGCTACACCTTC
cdr3_aa: CASSIRPGDGYGYTF

clone_size: -
d_call: -
j_call: TRBJ1-1
v_call: TRBV5-1
cdr3_nt: TGCGCCAGCAGCTTGAGCGGGGGCGCGGACACTGAAGCTTTCTTT
cdr3_aa: CASSLSGGADTEAFF

clone_size: -
d_call: -
j_call: TRBJ1-3
v_call: TRBV4-1
cdr3_nt: TGCGCCAGCAGCCATGAGCCGGTCTCTGGAAACACCATATATTTT
cdr3_aa: CASSHEPVSGNTIYF

clone_size: -
d_call: TRBD1
j_call: TRBJ2-1
v_call: TRBV19
cdr3_nt: TGTGCCAGTAGGACAGGGGGCGCCTACAATGAGCAGTTCTTC
cdr3_aa: CASRTGGAYNEQFF

clone_size: -
d_call: -
j_call: TRBJ2-2
v_call: TRBV5-4
cdr3_nt: TGTGCCAGCAGCCCGCCAGGGCGCTTCGGGGAGCTGTTTTTT
cdr3_aa: CASSPPGRFGELFF

clone_size: once
d_call: TRBD1
j_call: TRBJ1-6
v_call: TRBV7-9
cdr3_nt: TGTGCCAGCAGCCCCGGGACAGGGGCAAATTCACCCCTCCACTTT
cdr3_aa: CASSPGTGANSPLHF

clone_size: -
d_call: -
j_call: TRBJ1-6
v_call: TRBV18
cdr3_nt: TGTGCCAGCTCACCACGGGCTGATTCACCCCTCCACTTT
cdr3_aa: CASSPRADSPLHF

clone_size: once
d_call: -
j_call: TRBJ1-4
v_call: TRBV2
cdr3_nt: TGTGCCAGCAGTGGACTCCCCGGGGAAAAACTGTTTTTT
cdr3_aa: CASSGLPGEKLFF